This TCR beta chain was profiled in a study of T cell responses to AZD1222 COVID-19 vaccine. Worth noting for this clone: Its antigen is unknown.

Some clones are missing from TCRdb's copy, which holds only in-frame ones; the method was immunoSEQ multiplex PCR. The profile shows roughly 150,000 clones, 80% to 95% of them singletons. Germline V gene lookup returns CDR1 KGHDR and CDR2 SFDVKD. This CDR3 has 13 residues. Trimming pared 1 base from V and 6 bases from J, leaving 6 bases between. Study-wide findings and caveats: Regions 160-218 and 743-854 held dominance among vaccine-associated CD4 TCRs, which spanned spike. Scientists sampled the repertoires only once the peak T cell response had passed. Donors skewed white British and female; clonal diversity was possibly underestimated.

The gene calls are TRBV24-1 and TRBJ2-1; perhaps TRBD1 as D (5 bases). Sample: peripheral blood, taken on day 0 of AZD1222 vaccination. This receptor was obtained from an adult in good health. The chain's CDR3 is CATSDFQGNEQFF. CDR3 nucleotides: TGTGCCACCAGTGATTTTCAGGGCAATGAGCAGTTCTTC.